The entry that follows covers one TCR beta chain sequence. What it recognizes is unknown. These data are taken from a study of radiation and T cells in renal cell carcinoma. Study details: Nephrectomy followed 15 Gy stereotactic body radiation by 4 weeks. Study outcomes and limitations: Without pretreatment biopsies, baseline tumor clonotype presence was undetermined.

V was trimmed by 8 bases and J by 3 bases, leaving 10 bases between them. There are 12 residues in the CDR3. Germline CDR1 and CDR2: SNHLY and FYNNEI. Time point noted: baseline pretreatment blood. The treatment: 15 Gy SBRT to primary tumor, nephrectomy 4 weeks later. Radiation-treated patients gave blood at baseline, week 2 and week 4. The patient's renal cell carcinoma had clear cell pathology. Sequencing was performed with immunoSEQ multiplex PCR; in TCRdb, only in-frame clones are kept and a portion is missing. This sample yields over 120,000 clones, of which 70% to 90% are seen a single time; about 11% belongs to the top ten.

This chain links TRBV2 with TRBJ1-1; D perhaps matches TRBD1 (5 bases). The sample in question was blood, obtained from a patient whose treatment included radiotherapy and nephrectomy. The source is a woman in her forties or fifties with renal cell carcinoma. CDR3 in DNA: TGTGCCAGCCGGTTAGGGGACACTGAAGCTTTCTTT. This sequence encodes CASRLGDTEAFF.